A selection of T cell receptor beta chains follows, all from one sample in a study of blood T cell repertoires in COVID-19. The protocol was immunoSEQ multiplex PCR, while the TCRdb copy is restricted to in-frame clones and leaves out a portion. This table has hundreds of thousands of clones, roughly 80% appearing once. Sequencing input: peripheral blood. The origin of the receptors is an elderly woman with COVID-19, enrolled during active disease. Both conserved end residues are part of each CDR3. The D gene is left open where the match is weak. Size values are once, few and many counts, or a class for expanded clones, and some rows have none.

cdr3_length clone_size d_call j_call v_call cdr3_nt cdr3_aa
12 once TRBD1 TRBJ1-2 TRBV28 TGTGCCAGCTCTACAGGGGCCTATGGCTACACCTTC CASSTGAYGYTF
16 NA NA TRBJ1-3 TRBV9 TGTGCCAGCAGCGGCCGGACAGTTCTCTCTGGAAACACCATATATTTT CASSGRTVLSGNTIYF
15 NA NA TRBJ2-2 TRBV6-2/TRBV6-3 TGTGCCAGCAGTTACGGGCTGGCGAACACCGGGGAGCTGTTTTTT CASSYGLANTGELFF
16 NA TRBD1 TRBJ1-1 TRBV4-3 TGCGCCAGCAGCCGACAACCGGGACAGGGCCCCGTGAGGGCTTTCTTT CASSRQPGQGPVRAFF
13 NA NA TRBJ2-1 TRBV5-5 TGTGCCAGCACCTTGACAGACTACAATGAGCAGTTCTTC CASTLTDYNEQFF
15 NA NA TRBJ1-3 TRBV7-2 TGTGCCAGCAGCTCCTCCCCTCCCTCTGGAAACACCATATATTTT CASSSSPPSGNTIYF
16 NA TRBD2 TRBJ2-3 TRBV28 TGTGCCAGCAGTTTACAGAGCGGGAGATCCAGAGATACGCAGTATTTT CASSLQSGRSRDTQYF
13 NA NA TRBJ1-2 TRBV9 TGTGCCAGCAGCTCCCCGTGGGGGCATGGCTACACCTTC CASSSPWGHGYTF
14 few NA TRBJ2-4 TRBV10-3 TGTGCCATCAGTGAGGAAACAGTCCGAAACATTCAGTACTTC CAISEETVRNIQYF
13 once NA TRBJ2-1 TRBV11-3 TGTGCCAGCAGCTTCCAGAGGGTGAATGAGCAGTTCTTC CASSFQRVNEQFF
14 NA NA TRBJ1-2 TRBV6-5 TGTGCCAGCAGTTTGGGCCAGGGCTCCTATGGCTACACCTTC CASSLGQGSYGYTF